The rows below give T cell receptor beta chains drawn from one sample of a study of T-cell reconstitution after alpha-beta-depleted transplantation in children. TCRdb reanalysed the PCR reads using MiXCR and keeps one entry per CDR3 protein. The repertoire has roughly 300,000 distinct CDR3 sequences, about 9.4% of them found once; the top ten carry roughly 2.5%. This material consisted of PBMCs from the stem cell graft donor, taken from the stem cell graft. The receptors here all came from a human donor who donated a stem cell graft to a child with acute lymphoblastic leukemia. The conserved cysteine and the conserved F or W are not part of the CDR3 here.

V gene,CDR3 protein
TRBV20-1,SALDRGGNGYT
TRBV5-1,ASSFGGLWYEQY
TRBV29-1,SVGDGYEQY
TRBV9,ASSVGSGGQETQY
TRBV7-9,ASSLSGTGTDTQY
TRBV19,ASSIDFGRNNEQF
TRBV4-1,ASSQGWDGNQPQH
TRBV10-3,AISEWGQGYEQY
TRBV29-1,SVEDLAGSYT
TRBV9,ASSTGTSGSKETQY
TRBV20-1,SATAHTGVGPGEKLF
TRBV29-1,SVKDGTLYGYT
TRBV7-9,ASSLAGQGGEKLF
TRBV27,ASSPAANYGYT
TRBV6-1,ASSQGVAGGTNEQF
TRBV3-1,ASSQVTGGPGNEQF
TRBV23-1,ASTPPPTNEKLF
TRBV7-2,ASRRGGNEKLF
TRBV6-6,ATSGNSYNEQF
TRBV4-1,ASSQPLRTGDYGYT
TRBV7-6,ASSQGNLEKLF
TRBV5-6,ASRREPYNEQF
TRBV13,ASSPRAEQF
TRBV3-1,ASSGDSDTQY
TRBV6-2/TRBV6-3,ASSSKREPRSYNEQF
TRBV5-1,ASSWTAFQETQY
TRBV29-1,SVGLRVNNEQF
TRBV28,ASSLARALHVDTQY
TRBV15,ATSRDVGGGRSYEQY
TRBV7-2,ASRPRVGPAEQY
TRBV2,ASSERKTGPGGGANVLT
TRBV6-2/TRBV6-3,ASSRRQTYEQY
TRBV19,ASSIEGYQPQH
TRBV20-1,SAPTGINYGYT
TRBV18,ASSPNGQGQPQH
TRBV28,ASTQWTGPYNEQF
TRBV29-1,SVEGLAGDGEQF
TRBV5-1,ASSWDLGSGELF
TRBV6-2/TRBV6-3,AAREGPLGPQH
TRBV11-1,ASSPLTRGGSSYNEQF
TRBV20-1,SAGTSGRAWSEQF
TRBV6-2/TRBV6-3,ASSYSGQGGAEAF
TRBV28,ASSFRGAPGYGYT
TRBV20-1,SANRGVLQETQY
TRBV5-1,ASSLTGGHKNTEVF
TRBV28,ASSPRQGTSGAYEQY
TRBV7-8,ASSTQGGQVGETQY
TRBV9,ASSPPRGGDTDTQY
TRBV5-1,ASSRTSGNKDTQY
TRBV4-1,ASSPPLGSQQIEAF
TRBV7-3,ASSSISGNTIY